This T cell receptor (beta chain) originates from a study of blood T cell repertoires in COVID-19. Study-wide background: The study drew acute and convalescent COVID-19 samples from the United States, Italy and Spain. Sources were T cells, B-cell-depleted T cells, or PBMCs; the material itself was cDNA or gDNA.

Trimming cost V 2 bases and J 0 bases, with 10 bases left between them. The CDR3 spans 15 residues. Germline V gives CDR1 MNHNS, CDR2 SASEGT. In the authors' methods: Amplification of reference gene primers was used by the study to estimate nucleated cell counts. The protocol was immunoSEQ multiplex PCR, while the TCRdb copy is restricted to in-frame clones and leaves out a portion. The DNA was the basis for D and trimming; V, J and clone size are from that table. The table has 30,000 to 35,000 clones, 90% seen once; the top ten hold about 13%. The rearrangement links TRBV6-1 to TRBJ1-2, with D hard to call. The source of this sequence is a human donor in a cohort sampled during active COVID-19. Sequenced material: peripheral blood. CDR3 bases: TGTGCCAGCAGTGAACCCGGCACAGCTAACTATGGCTACACCTTC. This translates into CASSEPGTANYGYTF.